The following is a T cell receptor (beta chain) sequence with its context. The repertoire was sequenced with immunoSEQ multiplex PCR; TCRdb's copy has only in-frame clones and lacks some. The repertoire includes about 240,000 clones, about 86% of them detected once, and roughly 9.6% sits in the top ten. Trimming took 5 bases from V and 6 from J, leaving 11 bases between them. The germline V gene has CDR1 GTSNPN and CDR2 SVGIG (reference sequence). The CDR3 length is 11 residues. The data derive from a study of blood T cell repertoires in COVID-19. In the study overall: T cells, B-cell-depleted T cells, or PBMCs supplied cDNA or gDNA.

Sequencing used peripheral blood. This sequence originates from an elderly woman with acute or convalescent COVID-19. The J gene is TRBJ2-7, the V gene TRBV30; tentative D call: TRBD1 (6 bases). CDR3 bases: TGTGCCTGGGGGGACAATAGCGAGCAGTACTTC. Translated: CAWGDNSEQYF.